The rows below give T cell receptor beta chains drawn from one sample of a study of PD-L1 blockade in urothelial cancer. Clones were sequenced by immunoSEQ multiplex PCR, and TCRdb holds only the in-frame ones, with some missing. Of about 52,000 clones detected, around three quarters appear once; the ten largest clones hold around 3.4%. The source material was PBMCs, sampled around atezolizumab (anti-PD-L1) treatment. The receptors derive from a man aged 70-80 years with urothelial cancer. Each CDR3 is given with its conserved first and last residue. The order of the fields is clone size, V gene, D gene, J gene, CDR3 DNA, CDR3 protein. D genes are given only for firm matches. Clone size, where shown, is once, few, many, or a class for clones that have expanded.

>-|TRBV27|TRBD1|TRBJ1-2
TGTGCCAGCAGTTTAGGGGGGACAGGGGGATATGGCTACACCTTC
CASSLGGTGGYGYTF
>-|TRBV10-3|TRBD2|TRBJ2-1
TGTGCCATCAGTGAGTCAGGACTAGCGGGAGGGGATCATAGTGGTGAGCAGTTCTTC
CAISESGLAGGDHSGEQFF
>-|TRBV5-1|-|TRBJ2-6
TGCGCCAGCAGCCGCGGTTCTGGGGCCAACGTCCTGACTTTC
CASSRGSGANVLTF
>-|TRBV4-1|TRBD1|TRBJ1-2
TGCGCCAGCAGCCAAGATCAGGGGGGCAGCCGGGGTCCTCACTATGGCTACACCTTC
CASSQDQGGSRGPHYGYTF
>-|TRBV4-2|TRBD1|TRBJ2-1
TGTGCCAGCAGCCAAGACTCTCGGCGGGACAGGGGGCAGAATGAGCAGTTCTTC
CASSQDSRRDRGQNEQFF
>-|TRBV5-1|-|TRBJ2-3
TGCGCCAGCAGCTTGGACGGCGGTTCTAGCACAGATACGCAGTATTTT
CASSLDGGSSTDTQYF
>few|TRBV25-1|-|TRBJ2-7
TGTGCCAGCAGTGAATATGGGCAGGGGAGCTACGAGCAGTACTTC
CASSEYGQGSYEQYF
>-|TRBV7-9|TRBD1|TRBJ2-7
TGTGCCAGCAGCAGTACAGGGGCAGGAGAGCAGTACTTC
CASSSTGAGEQYF
>few|TRBV6-6|-|TRBJ1-1
TGTGCCAGCAGTTACTCCGTTGAGTTCGCTGAAGCTTTCTTT
CASSYSVEFAEAFF
>once|TRBV2|TRBD1|TRBJ1-2
TGTGCCAGCAGTGCCTGGACAGGGTTGGGCACCTTC
CASSAWTGLGTF
>-|TRBV2|TRBD1|TRBJ2-2
TGTGCCAGCAGTGAGAACAGGGGTGGCACCGGGGAGCTGTTTTTT
CASSENRGGTGELFF
>once|TRBV7-2|TRBD2|TRBJ2-2
TGTGCCAGCAGCTTAGTCACTAGCGGGGTTCCCGGGGAGCTGTTTTTT
CASSLVTSGVPGELFF
>many|TRBV7-2|TRBD1|TRBJ2-7
TGTGCCAGCAGCTCCAGGACAGGGAGCTACGAGCAGTACTTC
CASSSRTGSYEQYF
>-|TRBV5-1|TRBD2|TRBJ2-3
TGCGCCAGCAGCGCTAGCGGGGATAGCACAGATACGCAGTATTTT
CASSASGDSTDTQYF
>-|TRBV6-5|-|TRBJ2-7
TGTGCCAGCGGAGGGCCCTACGAGCAGTACTTC
CASGGPYEQYF
>-|TRBV7-9|TRBD1|TRBJ1-4
TGTGCCAGCAGCTTAAACAGGGGGGCTAATGAAAAACTGTTTTTT
CASSLNRGANEKLFF
>-|TRBV7-9|TRBD1|TRBJ1-5
TGTGCCAGCAGCTTAGGGACAGGGCAAAATCAGCCCCAGCATTTT
CASSLGTGQNQPQHF
>medium-sized|TRBV6-1|TRBD2|TRBJ2-7
TGTGCCAGCAGTGGCGGACTAGCGGGAGTTTTCGAGCAGTACTTC
CASSGGLAGVFEQYF
>-|TRBV9|TRBD2|TRBJ2-1
TGTGCCAGCAGCGTAGAGGGACTAGCTGCACCTAGCTCCTACAATGAGCAGTTCTTC
CASSVEGLAAPSSYNEQFF
>few|TRBV7-8|TRBD1|TRBJ1-2
TGTGCCAGCAGCTTAATCGTACGGGGACAGGGAGGCTATGGCTACACCTTC
CASSLIVRGQGGYGYTF
>-|TRBV11-3|-|TRBJ1-1
TGTGCCAGCAGCTTAGTTTACGGACAGTTTGGTTTCTTT
CASSLVYGQFGFF
>-|TRBV9|-|TRBJ2-7
TGTGCCAGCAGCGTATCTGGAGGGTGGAACGAGCAGTACTTC
CASSVSGGWNEQYF
>-|TRBV6-5|TRBD2|TRBJ2-5
TGTGCCAGCACCCGTCTGACTAGCCGGAGGGAGACCCAGTACTTC
CASTRLTSRRETQYF
>-|TRBV6-1|-|TRBJ1-5
TGTGCCAGCAGTGAAGCGCGGGCTGGAAGCAATCAGCCCCAGCATTTT
CASSEARAGSNQPQHF
>-|TRBV5-1|-|TRBJ2-5
TGCGCCAGCAGCTCCGGCTTGGGCCTAAGGGAGACCCAGTACTTC
CASSSGLGLRETQYF
>-|TRBV7-9|TRBD1|TRBJ1-4
TGTGCCAGCAGCTTAGCGCAGGGGGCGGAAGAAAAACTGTTTTTT
CASSLAQGAEEKLFF
>-|TRBV4-2|-|TRBJ2-1
TGTGCCAGCAGCCAAGATTGGACTACCAATGAGCAGTTCTTC
CASSQDWTTNEQFF
>-|TRBV6-6|-|TRBJ2-7
TGTGCCAGCAGTTACTCGCGCGATCTTTCGAGCGAGCAGTACTTC
CASSYSRDLSSEQYF
>-|TRBV6-5|TRBD1|TRBJ1-2
TGTGCCAGCAGTTACGCAGGGGGCAGCTATGGCTACACCTTC
CASSYAGGSYGYTF
>-|TRBV10-2|-|TRBJ2-6
TGCGCCAGCAGTTCGGCAGGGCTCTCTGGGGCCAACGTCCTGACTTTC
CASSSAGLSGANVLTF
>few|TRBV28|TRBD1|TRBJ1-4
TGTGCCAGCAGTTCCTGGAGACAGGGGCGGTCTAATGAAAAACTGTTTTTT
CASSSWRQGRSNEKLFF
>-|TRBV5-6|-|TRBJ2-3
TGTGCCAGCAGCTTGAGGTCGGGGGGCTTGACAGATACGCAGTATTTT
CASSLRSGGLTDTQYF
>-|TRBV4-3|TRBD1|TRBJ1-1
TGCGCCAGCAGCCAGGCCGGGACAGGGGACACTGAAGCTTTCTTT
CASSQAGTGDTEAFF
>-|TRBV19|-|TRBJ1-4
TGTGCCAGTAATACCGCTACGGGGGAAAAACTGTTTTTT
CASNTATGEKLFF
>-|TRBV7-2|TRBD2|TRBJ2-7
TGTGCCAGCAGCGAGACTAGCGGGGGCCGCTACGAGCAGTACTTC
CASSETSGGRYEQYF
>-|TRBV5-3|TRBD2|TRBJ2-7
TGTGCCAGAAGCTTGCATGGCGGGAGTTGGTCCTACGAGCAGTACTTC
CARSLHGGSWSYEQYF
>many|TRBV18|-|TRBJ1-2
TGTGCCAGCTCACCCGCACCAATCTCCGGTGGCTACACCTTC
CASSPAPISGGYTF
>-|TRBV28|TRBD1|TRBJ2-3
TGTGCCAGCAGTTTTGGAACAGGGGACAGCACAGATACGCAGTATTTT
CASSFGTGDSTDTQYF
>-|TRBV18|TRBD2|TRBJ2-7
TGTGCCAGCTCACCCGAGGGCCCTAGCGGGAGTAGCCACGAGCAGTACTTC
CASSPEGPSGSSHEQYF
>-|TRBV11-3|TRBD1|TRBJ2-5
TGTGCCAGCAGCCGCCGACAGGGTGGCGTTTCCGAGACCCAGTACTTC
CASSRRQGGVSETQYF
>-|TRBV6-1|TRBD2|TRBJ2-3
TGTGCCAGCAGTGAAGACGGGGGGGCCTTGGATACGCAGTATTTT
CASSEDGGALDTQYF
>few|TRBV5-1|TRBD2|TRBJ2-3
TGCGCCAGCAGCTTCTTCCGTACTAGCGTGACAGATACGCAGTATTTT
CASSFFRTSVTDTQYF
>-|TRBV30|-|TRBJ2-7
TGTGCCTGGAGTTCGGAGAGTGGATACGAGCAGTACTTC
CAWSSESGYEQYF
>-|TRBV7-8|TRBD2|TRBJ2-7
TGTGCCAGCAGCTTAGCGCTGTCTAGCGGGAGGGACGAGCAGTACTTC
CASSLALSSGRDEQYF
>-|TRBV7-3|TRBD1|TRBJ1-1
TGTGCCAGCAGCTTGGGACAGAATAACGTGGCTTTCTTT
CASSLGQNNVAFF
>-|TRBV27|TRBD1|TRBJ2-3
TGTGCCAGCAGCATTCTCGGGCAGGGGGGCACAGATACGCAGTATTTT
CASSILGQGGTDTQYF
>-|TRBV4-1|-|TRBJ2-5
TGCGCCAGCAGCCACGGGAGAAACCGGGACCGAGAAGAGACCCAGTACTTC
CASSHGRNRDREETQYF
>few|TRBV11-3|TRBD2|TRBJ2-7
TGTGCCAGCAGCTTAGGAGCGGGGCACTACGAGCAGTACTTC
CASSLGAGHYEQYF
>-|TRBV7-2|TRBD2|TRBJ2-7
TGTGCCAGCAGCTTAGCCGGTTTTTTGCGGGGGGGCACTTACGAGCAGTACTTC
CASSLAGFLRGGTYEQYF
>-|TRBV28|TRBD1|TRBJ1-2
TGTGCCAGCAGTCGATCCGGGACAGGAAAAGCTAACTATGGCTACACCTTC
CASSRSGTGKANYGYTF
>-|TRBV7-9|-|TRBJ1-5
TGTGCCAGCAGCCTACAGAATCAGCCCCAGCATTTT
CASSLQNQPQHF